This T cell receptor (beta chain) was found in a study of early T cells in non-severe SARS-CoV-2 infection. Details on this clonotype: Its target is not known.

Study-wide results and caveats: A preference for anti-spike CD8 responses marked VDJdb matching, which missed private and CD4 specificities.

Trimming took off 6 bases at V and 9 bases at J, with 18 bases between the two ends. CDR3 length: 13 amino acids. Germline CDR1 and CDR2: SQVTM and ANQGSEA. In TCRdb, the 5' RACE reads were re-called with MiXCR into one record per CDR3 protein. The sample holds tens of thousands of distinct CDR3 sequences, more than 8.5% seen once. The chain employs TRBV29-1 and TRBJ2-1; D gene ambiguous. The TCR comes from an adult who was a healthcare worker with PCR-confirmed SARS-CoV-2 infection or an uninfected control (not recorded which). Material: whole blood. The DNA for the CDR3 is TGCAGCGTCGACCGGCCCCCCTCCCCTGAGCAGTTCTTC. This codes for CSVDRPPSPEQFF.